Described below is a single T cell receptor (beta chain) sequence and its context. In the original processing: Counts of nucleated cells, estimated from reference gene primer amplification, were obtained. Using immunoSEQ multiplex PCR, the repertoire was profiled, and TCRdb retains in-frame clones only, with some absent. V and J calls and clone size are copied from that table; D and trimming were computed from the DNA. The sample shows a few hundred thousand clones, around 86% of them seen only once. This sample was included in a study of blood T cell repertoires in COVID-19. Study-level information: The United States, Italy and Spain supplied acute and convalescent COVID-19 samples. The analysed material was cDNA or gDNA that came from T cells, B-cell-depleted T cells, or PBMCs.

The CDR3 spans 13 residues. V was clipped by 3 bases and J by 14 bases, with 14 bases between them. Germline loops: CDR1 LNHDA, CDR2 SQIVND (reference sequence). V gene TRBV19 combines with J gene TRBJ1-6; D is ambiguous. The sequenced sample consisted of peripheral blood. This receptor was taken from a man younger than 35 with active or convalescent COVID-19. In DNA form, the CDR3 reads TGTGCCAGTAGTATTGACTCGGCACGGGCCCTCCACTTT. It yields the protein CASSIDSARALHF.